This entry lists 24 T cell receptor delta chains sequenced from one sample in a study of γδ T cells in repeated Plasmodium falciparum infection. Flow sorting of PBMC yielded separate Vgamma9/Vdelta2+ and Vdelta2-negative gammadelta T cell populations for bulk repertoire analysis. TCRdb re-called clones from the multiplex PCR reads via CATT. The table records tens of thousands of delta-chain clones, 0.98% of them present only once. Sequencing was carried out using gamma-delta T cells from blood. The receptors shown here come from a pool of human donors (malaria-infected and uninfected, not separated).

Of note for this clone: A read error likely explains this, since a far larger clone differs by one base. This specimen includes other DNA sequences encoding the same CDR3. The J gene is TRDJ3, the V gene TRDV2; D not certain. The J gene was not available in TCRdb and was assigned here by matching the DNA to germline segments. CDR1 is GEAIGNYY, CDR2 EKD, per germline. The CDR3 totals 16 residues. V lost 4 bases and J lost 3, with 12 bases in between. For the CDR3, the DNA is TGTGCCTGTGATCCCAAAAGTTACTGGGACACCCGACAGATGTTTTTC. It codes for CACDPKSYWDTRQMFF.

As for this clone: This DNA's translation and the protein TCRdb lists, from a much larger clone, do not match at residue 3, likely due to a read error; the protein shown is translated from the DNA. The chain employs TRDV2 and TRDJ1, with D possibly matching TRDD3 (6 bases). TCRdb is silent on the J gene; assignment here came from matching the DNA to germline. This CDR3 is 15 amino acids long. The germline V gene has CDR1 GEAIGNYY and CDR2 EKD. The CDR3 sequence is CAYDTGGDHTDKLIF. CDR3 nucleotides: TGTGCCTATGACACGGGGGGAGACCACACCGATAAACTCATCTTT.

A note on this clone: The mismatch at residue 18 between this DNA's translation and the TCRdb protein of a much larger clone likely reflects a read error; the protein shown is translated from the DNA. The chain combines TRDV2 with TRDJ1; TRDD3 matches 8 bases. TCRdb supplies no J gene; here it was assigned by aligning the nucleotide sequence to germline. Per the germline V gene, CDR1 is GEAIGNYY and CDR2 is EKD. The CDR3 spans 21 residues. The DNA for the CDR3 is TGTGCCTGTGACACCGATAGGCCTGGGGGACCCGACTGGAAACCCCACGATGAACTCATCTTT. Amino acid sequence: CACDTDRPGGPDWKPHDELIF.

A word on this clone: Other DNA sequences in this specimen translate into the identical CDR3. CDR3 bases: TGTGCCTGTGACACCGTGGATGGGGGATACGCCACCAAAAGATACACCGATAAACTCATCTTT. This sequence encodes CACDTVDGGYATKRYTDKLIF. The V call is TRDV2, the J call TRDJ1; 11 bases are shared with TRDD3. TCRdb gives no J gene; it was assigned here by matching the DNA to germline. The V and J ends lost 0 bases and 0 bases, in that order; junction bases with no gene match: 17. Germline-derived CDR1 and CDR2 are GEAIGNYY and EKD. CDR3 size: 21 residues.

This clone showed up just a few times. The likely explanation is a read error, given a far larger clone one base away. The sample holds other DNA sequences that translate to the same CDR3. This rearrangement joins TRDV2 to TRDJ1; 9 positions agree with TRDD3. Germline matching of the DNA provided the J gene here, since TCRdb leaves it blank. With V trimmed by 6 bases and J by 5 bases, 15 bases remained unmatched. The CDR3 has 16 amino acids. Germline V gives CDR1 GEAIGNYY, CDR2 EKD. In nucleotides, the CDR3 is TGTGCCTGTCGAAGTACTGGGGGACCAAGAACTGATAAACTCATCTTT. The encoded protein is CACRSTGGPRTDKLIF.

This clone was picked up a small number of times. The protein recorded in TCRdb matches a much larger clone and deviates from this DNA's translation at residue 8, suggesting a read error; the protein here is obtained by translating the DNA. The CDR3 loop is CAYSAGGTYTDKLIF. CDR3 nucleotides: TGTGCTTATAGTGCTGGGGGAACGTACACCGATAAACTCATCTTT. This chain uses TRAV38-2/DV8 with TRDJ1, with 8 bases lining up with TRDD3. J gave up 0 bases and V 5 bases, and 6 bases lay outside the gene matches. The CDR3 is made up of 15 amino acids. CDR1 is TSESDYY, CDR2 QEAYKQQN, per germline.

This clone was counted a few times. For this DNA, TCRdb reports the protein of a much larger clone, which diverges at residue 12, most likely from a read error; the protein presented here is translated directly from the DNA. The V gene is TRDV1, the J gene TRDJ1, with TRDD3 identical over 9 bases. Since TCRdb gives no J gene, matching the DNA to germline was used here to assign it. The CDR3 sequence is 16 residues long. Germline CDR1 TSWWSYY, CDR2 QGS. The CDR3 DNA follows: TGTGCTCTTGGGGAACCGGGGATACGGAACACCGGTAAACTCATCTTT. Translated: CALGEPGIRNTGKLIF.

This clone was counted between two and nine times. TCRdb's entry gives the protein of a much larger clone, which mismatches this DNA's translation at residue 15, likely from a read error; the protein reported here is translated from the DNA. The J segment was not called; the V segment is TRDV1; the table's D call, TRDD3, has no DNA check behind it. CDR1 and CDR2 from the germline V gene are TSWWSYY and QGS. The CDR3 extends over 17 amino acids. The CDR3 protein is CALGSIRGWGVTDKRIF. The CDR3 nucleotides read TGTGCTCTTGGGTCAATTCGAGGGTGGGGGGTCACCGATAAACGCATCTTT.

Points on this clone: The protein recorded in TCRdb matches a much larger clone and deviates from this DNA's translation at residue 16, suggesting a read error; the protein here is obtained by translating the DNA. The chain recombines TRDV1 with TRDJ1; a weak D match, TRDD3 (5 bases). No J segment appears in TCRdb, so it was assigned here by matching the sequence to germline. The CDR3 is 25 residues long. Trimming removed 2 bases at V and 0 bases at J, with 40 bases between. The germline V gene has CDR1 TSWWSYY and CDR2 QGS. In DNA, the CDR3 is TGTGCTCTTGGGGAAAAGGTACCCCCAAATCCCCTGGGATGGGATGCGCCCCATTACACCGATAAACTCATCTTT. Translated, it gives CALGEKVPPNPLGWDAPHYTDKLIF.

By frequency in the sample, this clone is medium-sized. Different DNA sequences within this sample yield the same CDR3. The chain joins TRDV2 to TRDJ1; D gene uncertain. From germline, CDR1 is GEAIGNYY and CDR2 EKD. Deletions cut 0 bases from V and 2 bases from J, with 9 bases between. CDR3 length: 14 residues. Here the CDR3 DNA reads TGTGCCTGTGACACCGTAGGGGCAACCGATAAACTCATCTTT. Translated, it gives CACDTVGATDKLIF.

As to this clone: With only one base between it and a far larger clone, this is likely a read error. Other DNA sequences of this sample code for an identical CDR3. The rearrangement uses TRDV1 and TRDJ1, with 7 bases lining up with TRDD3. Germline V gives CDR1 TSWWSYY, CDR2 QGS. The CDR3 runs 18 residues. In nucleotides, the CDR3 is TGTGCTCTTGGGGAGTACCCGGGGATATCCAATTACACCGATAAACTCATCTTC. This encodes CALGEYPGISNYTDKLIF.

The sample holds many counts of this clone. V is TRDV2 and J is TRDJ3; 9 bases align to TRDD3. Germline V lookup: CDR1 GEAIGNYY, CDR2 EKD. The CDR3 is 18 residues long. V dropped 3 bases and J dropped 0; count of bases not matched to a gene: 5. The CDR3 region has the DNA TGTGCCTGTGACTTGCTGGGGGATGGCTCCTGGGACACCCGACAGATGTTTTTC. This gives the protein CACDLLGDGSWDTRQMFF.

This clone was counted between two and nine times. The amino acid sequence in TCRdb belongs to a much larger clone and departs from this DNA's translation at residue 16, likely a sequencing read error; the sequence shown is translated from the DNA. The V gene is TRDV2; the J gene was not called; TRDD3 was called by the table and not checked on the DNA. The germline CDR1 and CDR2 sequences are GEAIGNYY and EKD. The CDR3 runs 17 residues. CDR3 in amino acids: CACVRNYWGIVQDKLTF. CDR3 DNA sequence: TGTGCCTGTGTCCGAAACTACTGGGGGATAGTTCAGGATAAACTCACCTTT.

This clone has at least ten counts. The TCRdb protein comes from a much larger clone and disagrees with this DNA's translation at residue 4, likely due to a read error; the protein given here is derived from the DNA. The chain carries TRDV1 and TRDJ1; 8 bases agree with TRDD3. TCRdb does not report a J gene; here it was assigned by matching the DNA to germline references. V trimming: 7 bases; J trimming: 2 bases; junction bases outside the gene matches: 18. This CDR3 spans 18 amino acids. The germline V gene has CDR1 TSWWSYY and CDR2 QGS. CDR3 DNA: TGTGCTCTTGAGACCAGACCCTGGGGGACCCACGAGACCGATAAACTCATCTTT. Encoded protein: CALETRPWGTHETDKLIF.

To note about this clone: A read error likely explains why the TCRdb protein, taken from a much larger clone, differs from this DNA's translation at residue 8; the protein shown is translated from the DNA. CDR3 nucleotide sequence: TGTGCCTTTACTGGCCTTCCTAGTATCGTTAGCCCAAGAACGACCGATAAACTCATCTTT. Translation gives CAFTGLPSIVSPRTTDKLIF. This sequence joins TRDV3 and TRDJ1; 8 nucleotides align to TRDD2. The CDR3 loop spans 20 amino acids. J lost 2 bases, V lost 1 base, and 24 bases had no gene match. The germline V gene has CDR1 TVYSNPD and CDR2 GDNSRS (reference sequence).

This clone was picked up a small number of times. This DNA translates differently at residue 7 from the TCRdb protein, which is that of a much larger clone; a read error is likely, and the protein shown is the DNA's own translation. This chain links TRDV2 with TRDJ1; TRDD3 aligns across 9 bases. The J gene, absent from TCRdb, was called here by matching the DNA to germline. The V and J ends lost 0 bases and 0 bases, in that order; junction bases with no gene match: 13. The CDR3 sequence is 19 residues long. Germline CDR1 and CDR2: GEAIGNYY and EKD. CDR3 residues: CACDTSRPLGDKYTDKLIF. DNA of the CDR3: TGTGCCTGTGACACCTCTCGTCCCTTGGGGGATAAGTACACCGATAAACTCATCTTT.

There are many counts of this clone. The TCRdb protein, from a much larger clone, departs from this DNA's translation at residue 13, likely by read error; the protein shown derives from the DNA. This rearrangement joins TRDV1 to TRDJ1, with 7 bases aligning to TRDD3. Germline V gene lookup returns CDR1 TSWWSYY and CDR2 QGS. The junction had 24 bases not matched to a gene; V was cut back by 8 bases and J by 0 bases. The CDR3 has 20 amino acids. This CDR3 reads CALSPLSWGSPGRYTDKLIF. DNA of the CDR3: TGTGCTCTTAGCCCCTTGTCCTGGGGGTCCCCCGGTCGGTACACCGATAAACTCATCTTT.

This clone was seen only a few times. It is likely a read error: a sequence one base away is far more abundant. The sample carries other DNA sequences with the same CDR3. No J gene was called, and the V gene is TRDV1; the DNA was not compared with TRDD3, the D call given in the table. CDR1 is TSWWSYY and CDR2 is QGS in the germline V gene. CDR3 length equals 22 residues. The CDR3 region is CALGGLPTDSWGYPPITDKLIF. CDR3 DNA sequence: TGTGCTCTTGGGGGACTTCCTACCGATAGTTGGGGGTACCCTCCAATTACCGATAAACTTATCTTT.

A remark on this clone: The protein in TCRdb stems from a much larger clone and differs at residue 7 from this DNA's translation, likely a read error; here the protein is translated from the DNA. The genes are TRDV1 and TRDJ2; TRDD3 matches at 9 bases. The CDR3 extends over 19 amino acids. J lost 3 bases, V lost 3 bases, and 14 bases had no gene match. From germline, CDR1 is TSWWSYY and CDR2 QGS. For the CDR3, the DNA is TGTGCTCTTGGGGACCCACTCCCCGTACTGGGGGAAGTGACAGCACAACTCTTCTTT. This encodes CALGDPLPVLGEVTAQLFF.

In its sample, this clone was seen a few times. The protein held in TCRdb is that of a much larger clone and does not match this DNA's translation at residue 14, likely because of a read error; the protein shown is translated from the DNA. The chain couples TRDV1 to TRDJ1; 11 nucleotides line up with TRDD3. TCRdb leaves out the J gene; it was filled in here by matching the DNA to germline. Germline CDR1 and CDR2: TSWWSYY and QGS. The CDR3 is 19 amino acids. V lost 8 bases to trimming and J lost 4 bases; unmatched junction nucleotides: 21. For the CDR3, the DNA is TGTGCTCTTTCCCTGAGGCCCTCTTACTGGGGGATAGGCATCGATAAACTCATCTTT. The encoded protein is CALSLRPSYWGIGIDKLIF.

Notes on this clone: TCRdb attributes to this sequence the protein of a much larger clone, which differs from the DNA translation at residue 12; a read error is likely, and the protein displayed is translated from the DNA. CDR3 nucleotide sequence: TGTGCCTTCATCCGACCCTGTCGGGGTTACACCTATAAACTCATCTTT. It is translated as CAFIRPCRGYTYKLIF. The chain uses TRDV3 and TRDJ1, with D unresolved. TCRdb offers no J gene call, so here the DNA was matched to germline to obtain one. The CDR3 runs to 16 residues. CDR1 and CDR2 (germline): TVYSNPD, GDNSRS (reference sequence).

This clone has at least ten counts. This DNA's translation and the protein TCRdb lists, from a much larger clone, do not match at residue 8, likely due to a read error; the protein shown is translated from the DNA. V gene TRDV2 combines with J gene TRDJ1; 9 bases line up with TRDD3. The germline V gene has CDR1 GEAIGNYY and CDR2 EKD. J lost 4 bases, V lost 7 bases, and 15 bases had no gene match. CDR3 length equals 16 residues. The CDR3 loop is CAWGFSYRGILDKLIF. The CDR3 nucleotides are TGTGCCTGGGGATTCTCGTACCGGGGGATACTCGATAAACTCATCTTT.

In this sample, this clone turned up many times. The chain is built from TRDV2 and TRDJ1, with a possible D match to TRDD2 (5 bases). The CDR3 runs to 21 residues. Germline-derived CDR1 and CDR2 are GEAIGNYY and EKD. V lost 4 bases to trimming and J lost 0 bases, with 32 bases between them. The CDR3 nucleotides read TGTGCCTGTGAGAAGTTAGGAAACAGGCCTTCGTCGGGGCCGTACACCGATAAACTCATCTTT. This encodes CACEKLGNRPSSGPYTDKLIF.

With regard to this clone: A far larger clone is one nucleotide away, so this likely arose from a read error. The chain has TRDV2 and TRDJ3, with 13 bases fitting TRDD3. The J gene was missing in TCRdb and was found by matching the end of the DNA to germline. The CDR3 contains 21 residues. Germline assignment: CDR1 GEAIGNYY and CDR2 EKD. DNA of the CDR3: TGCGCCTGTGACACCTTACTGGGGGATACGGGGAGCTCCTGGGACACCCGACAGATGTTTTTC. Amino acids: CACDTLLGDTGSSWDTRQMFF.